Following are 9 T cell receptor beta chains from one sample sequenced in a study of cytomegalovirus exposure and HLA in healthy donors. Amplification used 60 Vbeta primers and 13 Jbeta primers. The method was immunoSEQ multiplex PCR; TCRdb's version includes in-frame clones alone and lacks a portion of them. In the table there are under 90,000 clones, over 70% of which are singletons. The sequencing sample was made of PBMCs. These receptors were taken from a woman aged 40 to 49 in good health and CMV-seronegative.

The CDR3 DNA reads TGCGCCAGCAGCCCTTGGGGACTAGCGGGGGACTCCTTGCAGTTCTTC. Amino acid sequence: CASSPWGLAGDSLQFF. V usage is TRBV5-1 and J usage is TRBJ2-1; 14 bases match TRBD2. Trimming took 4 bases from V and 12 from J; bases not matched to a gene: 12. The CDR3 has 16 residues. Germline CDR1 reads SGHRS; CDR2 reads YFSETQ.

This clone is a singleton in its sample. The V call is TRBV29-1, the J call TRBJ2-2; 9 bases align to TRBD1. After removal of 8 bases from V and 6 bases from J, the junction contained 13 bases not matched to a gene. From germline, CDR1 is SQVTM and CDR2 ANQGSEA. The CDR3 is 15 residues long. The CDR3 DNA reads TGCAGCATATGGACAGGGGTATTCGGGGCCGGGGAGCTGTTTTTT. Its protein is CSIWTGVFGAGELFF.

The chain recombines TRBV6-5 with TRBJ1-4; no definite D call. With 0 bases removed from V and 4 bases from J, the gap between germline ends came to 9 bases. Germline CDR1 is MNHEY and CDR2 is SVGAGI. The CDR3 is 15 residues long. Here the CDR3 reads CASSYSSNYNEKLFF. DNA of the CDR3: TGTGCCAGCAGTTACTCCTCCAACTATAATGAAAAACTGTTTTTT.

The chain has TRBV5-1 and TRBJ2-2; D might be TRBD1 (5 bases). This CDR3 is built from 14 residues. Trimming removed 4 bases from V and 2 bases from J, with 9 bases in between. Germline CDR1 reads SGHRS; CDR2 reads YFSETQ. The CDR3 region is CASSVGHNTGELFF. The DNA for the CDR3 is TGCGCCAGCAGCGTTGGACACAACACCGGGGAGCTGTTTTTT.

The chain links TRBV12-5 to TRBJ1-2, with D possibly matching TRBD1 (5 bases). Trimming cost V 0 bases and J 7 bases, with 12 bases left between them. The CDR3 runs 14 residues. In germline, CDR1 is LGHNT, CDR2 FRNRAP. For the CDR3, the DNA is TGTGCTAGTGGTTTGGTTGGACGGCAGGGTGGCTACACCTTC. Encoded protein: CASGLVGRQGGYTF.

This clone was seen once. One end of the junction is discordant with germline, which a read error may explain. The chain is built from TRBV7-7 and TRBJ2-5; 14 bases map to TRBD2. The CDR3 is 16 residues long. CDR1 is SSHAT and CDR2 is FNYEAQ in the germline V gene (reference sequence). For the CDR3, the DNA is TGTGCTAGCAGCGGCGGACTAGCGGGGGGTGAAGAGACCCAGTACTTC. This translates into CASSGGLAGGEETQYF.

This clone was seen once. The chain links TRBV7-9 to TRBJ2-1, with 10 nucleotides matching TRBD2. The CDR3 is 16 residues long. V gave up 5 bases and J gave up 4 bases; unmatched junction bases: 8. Germline CDR1 and CDR2: SEHNR and FQNEAQ (reference sequence). This CDR3 is CASSPPTSGVYNEQFF. The CDR3 nucleotides read TGTGCCAGCAGCCCCCCCACTAGCGGGGTTTACAATGAGCAGTTCTTC.

The rearrangement uses TRBV29-1 and TRBJ1-2; maybe TRBD1 (6 bases). V lost 5 bases to trimming and J lost 8 bases, with 24 bases between them. The germline CDR1 and CDR2 sequences are SQVTM and ANQGSEA. This CDR3 is 15 amino acids long. Here the CDR3 reads CSVSHRLNREGGYTF. CDR3 nucleotide sequence: TGCAGCGTTTCTCACCGACTCAACAGGGAGGGAGGCTACACCTTC. The full variable domain, completed using reference TRBV29-1 and TRBJ1-2, is SAVISQKPSRDICQRGTSLTIQCQVDSQVTMMFWYRQQPGQSLTLIATANQGSEATYESGFVIDKFPISRPNLTFSTLTVSNMSPEDSSIYLCSVSHRLNREGGYTFGSGTRLTVV.

This rearrangement joins TRBV19 to TRBJ1-2; D gene ambiguous. V gave up 10 bases and J gave up 2 bases, with 11 bases separating them. This CDR3 spans 12 amino acids. Germline V lookup: CDR1 LNHDA, CDR2 SQIVND (reference sequence). The CDR3 sequence is CATQAKNYGYTF. DNA for the CDR3: TGTGCCACCCAGGCGAAAAACTATGGCTACACCTTC.